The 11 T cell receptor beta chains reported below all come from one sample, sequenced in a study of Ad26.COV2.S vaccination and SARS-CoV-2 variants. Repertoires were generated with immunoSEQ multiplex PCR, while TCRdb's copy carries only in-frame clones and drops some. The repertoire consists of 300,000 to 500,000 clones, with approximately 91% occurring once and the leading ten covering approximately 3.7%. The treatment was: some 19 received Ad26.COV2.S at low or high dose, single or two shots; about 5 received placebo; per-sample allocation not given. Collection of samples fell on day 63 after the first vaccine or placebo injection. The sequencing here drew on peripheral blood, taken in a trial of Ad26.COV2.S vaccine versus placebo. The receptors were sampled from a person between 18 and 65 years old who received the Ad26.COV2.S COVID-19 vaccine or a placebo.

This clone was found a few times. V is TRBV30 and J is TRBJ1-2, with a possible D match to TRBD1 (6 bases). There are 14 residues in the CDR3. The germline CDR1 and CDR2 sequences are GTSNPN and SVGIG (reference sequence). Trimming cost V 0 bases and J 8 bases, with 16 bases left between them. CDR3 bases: TGTGCCTGGAGTGTATCCCGAGGGGGAAGCGGCTACACCTTC. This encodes CAWSVSRGGSGYTF.

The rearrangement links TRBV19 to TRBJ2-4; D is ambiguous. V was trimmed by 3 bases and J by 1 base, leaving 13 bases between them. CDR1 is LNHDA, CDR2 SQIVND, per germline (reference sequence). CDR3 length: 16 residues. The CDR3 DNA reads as TGTGCCAGTAGTATTCTAGTTACCCCGGCCAAAAACATTCAGTACTTC. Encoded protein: CASSILVTPAKNIQYF.

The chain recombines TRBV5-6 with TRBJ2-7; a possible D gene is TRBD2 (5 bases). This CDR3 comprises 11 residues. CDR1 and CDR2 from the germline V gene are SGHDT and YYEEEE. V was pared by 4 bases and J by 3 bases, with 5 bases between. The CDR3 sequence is CASSEGYEQYF. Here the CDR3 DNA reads TGTGCCAGCAGCGAGGGCTACGAGCAGTACTTC.

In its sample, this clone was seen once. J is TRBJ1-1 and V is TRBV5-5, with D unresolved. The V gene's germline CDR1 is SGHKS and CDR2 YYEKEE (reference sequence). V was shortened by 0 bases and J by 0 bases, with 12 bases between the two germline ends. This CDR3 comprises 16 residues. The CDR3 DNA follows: TGTGCCAGCAGCTTGGCCAGCATACACATGAACACTGAAGCTTTCTTT. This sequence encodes CASSLASIHMNTEAFF.

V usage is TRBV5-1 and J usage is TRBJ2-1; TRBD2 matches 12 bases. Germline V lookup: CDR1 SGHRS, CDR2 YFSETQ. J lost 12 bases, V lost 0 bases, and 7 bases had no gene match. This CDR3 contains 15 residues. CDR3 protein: CASSLVASGGAGQFF. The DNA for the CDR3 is TGCGCCAGCAGCTTGGTGGCTAGCGGGGGGGCTGGGCAGTTCTTC.

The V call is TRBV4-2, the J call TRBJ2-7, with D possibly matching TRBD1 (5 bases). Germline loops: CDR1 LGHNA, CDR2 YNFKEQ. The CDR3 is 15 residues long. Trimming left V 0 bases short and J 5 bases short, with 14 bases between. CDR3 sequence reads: CASSQEARVIDEQYF. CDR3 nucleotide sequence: TGTGCCAGCAGCCAAGAGGCCAGGGTTATAGACGAGCAGTACTTC.

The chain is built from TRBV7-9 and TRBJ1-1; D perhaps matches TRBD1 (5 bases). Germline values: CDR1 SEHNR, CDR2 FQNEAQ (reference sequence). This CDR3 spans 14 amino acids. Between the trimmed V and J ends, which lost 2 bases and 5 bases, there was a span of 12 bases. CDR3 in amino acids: CASSLTTKGTEAFF. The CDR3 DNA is TGTGCCAGCAGCTTAACAACGAAGGGGACTGAAGCTTTCTTT.

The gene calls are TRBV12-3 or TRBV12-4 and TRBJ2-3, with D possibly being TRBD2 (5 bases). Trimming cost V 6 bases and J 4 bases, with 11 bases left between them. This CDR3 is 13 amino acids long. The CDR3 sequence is CASSLTGADTQYF. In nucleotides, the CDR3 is TGTGCCAGCAGCTTAACCGGGGCAGATACGCAGTATTTT.

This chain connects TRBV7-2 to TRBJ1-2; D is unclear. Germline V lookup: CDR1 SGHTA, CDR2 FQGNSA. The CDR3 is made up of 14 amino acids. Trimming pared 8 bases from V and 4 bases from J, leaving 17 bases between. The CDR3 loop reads CASAGGIGGYGYTF. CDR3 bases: TGTGCCAGCGCGGGAGGGATCGGAGGCTATGGCTACACCTTC. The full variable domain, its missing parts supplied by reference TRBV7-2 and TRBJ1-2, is GAGVSQSPSNKVTEKGKDVELRCDPISGHTALYWYRQSLGQGLEFLIYFQGNSAPDKSGLPSDRFSAERTGGSVSTLTIQRTQQEDSAVYLCASAGGIGGYGYTFGSGTRLTVV.

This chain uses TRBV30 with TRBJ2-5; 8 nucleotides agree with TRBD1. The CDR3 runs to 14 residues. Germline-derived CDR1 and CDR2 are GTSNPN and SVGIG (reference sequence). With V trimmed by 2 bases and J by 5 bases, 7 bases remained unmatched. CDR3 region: CAWSRDRQRETQYF. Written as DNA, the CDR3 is TGTGCCTGGAGTCGGGACAGGCAGAGGGAGACCCAGTACTTC.

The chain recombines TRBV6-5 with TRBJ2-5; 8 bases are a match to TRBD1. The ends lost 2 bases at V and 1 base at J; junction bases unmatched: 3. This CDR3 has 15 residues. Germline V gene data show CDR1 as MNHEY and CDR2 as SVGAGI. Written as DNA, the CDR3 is TGTGCCAGCAGTTACCAGGGGGCGGCCCAAGAGACCCAGTACTTC. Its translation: CASSYQGAAQETQYF.